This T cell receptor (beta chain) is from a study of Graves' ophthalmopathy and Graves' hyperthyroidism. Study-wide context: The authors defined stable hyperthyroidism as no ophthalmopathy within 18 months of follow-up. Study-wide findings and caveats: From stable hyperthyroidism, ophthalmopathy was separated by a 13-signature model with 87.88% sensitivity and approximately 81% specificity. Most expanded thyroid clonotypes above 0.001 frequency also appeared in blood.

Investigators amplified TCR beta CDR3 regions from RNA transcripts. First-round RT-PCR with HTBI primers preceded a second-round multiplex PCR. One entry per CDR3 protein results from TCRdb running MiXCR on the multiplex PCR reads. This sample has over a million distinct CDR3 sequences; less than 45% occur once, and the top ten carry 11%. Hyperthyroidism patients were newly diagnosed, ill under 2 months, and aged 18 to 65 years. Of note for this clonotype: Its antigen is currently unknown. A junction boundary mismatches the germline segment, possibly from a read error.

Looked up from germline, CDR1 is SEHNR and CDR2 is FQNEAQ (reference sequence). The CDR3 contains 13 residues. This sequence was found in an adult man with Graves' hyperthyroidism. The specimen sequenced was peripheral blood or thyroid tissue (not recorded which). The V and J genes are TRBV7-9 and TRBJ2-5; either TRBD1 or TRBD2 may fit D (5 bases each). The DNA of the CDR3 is TGTGCCAGCAGCTTAGGCCCCCCCGGGGCCACGTTCTTC. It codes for CASSLGPPGATFF.